This is a list of T cell receptor beta chains from one sample in a study of shared clonotypes between healthy human individuals. Profiling relied on immunoSEQ multiplex PCR, and the TCRdb table lists in-frame clones only, not all of them. This table holds 1.4 million or so clones, approximately 98.5% found once. Input material: naive CD4+ T cells sorted from blood. All receptors derive from a man aged 25-45 years in good health. The CDR3 runs from the conserved cysteine through the conserved F or W. A D gene is named only where the DNA matches it firmly. Size tells how often a clone was seen (once, few, many) or the class of an expanded clone, and some rows leave it out.

J	D	V	size	CDR3	DNA
TRBJ1-1	NA	TRBV29-1	NA	CSVRAPETEAFF	TGCAGCGTTCGAGCCCCGGAAACTGAAGCTTTCTTT
TRBJ2-2	TRBD1	TRBV6-5	NA	CASSRTGGTGELFF	TGTGCCAGCAGCCGGACAGGGGGCACCGGGGAGCTGTTTTTT
TRBJ2-3	NA	TRBV10-3	NA	CAISESEGANTQYF	TGTGCCATCAGTGAGTCTGAAGGCGCAAATACGCAGTATTTT
TRBJ2-6	NA	TRBV19	NA	CASSISSTGSSGANVLTF	TGTGCCAGTAGTATTAGTTCTACCGGAAGCTCTGGGGCCAACGTCCTGACTTTC
TRBJ2-3	NA	TRBV15	NA	CATSRGSDITSTDTQYF	TGTGCCACCAGCAGAGGGAGCGACATAACTAGCACAGATACGCAGTATTTT
TRBJ2-5	NA	TRBV7-2	once	CASSLTPPGERETQYF	TGTGCCAGCAGCCTCACCCCGCCAGGGGAACGGGAGACCCAGTACTTC
TRBJ2-3	NA	TRBV5-1	NA	CASFATGAPTDTQYF	TGCGCCAGCTTTGCAACGGGGGCGCCGACAGATACGCAGTATTTT
TRBJ2-5	TRBD2	TRBV5-6	NA	CASSLGRRSGSLQETQYF	TGTGCCAGCAGCTTAGGTCGGCGGAGCGGGAGTCTCCAAGAGACCCAGTACTTC
TRBJ1-4	NA	TRBV7-9	NA	CASSLETLREKLFF	TGTGCCAGCAGCTTAGAAACACTTCGTGAAAAACTGTTTTTT
TRBJ2-1	NA	TRBV7-9	NA	CASSSGRGPGLNEQFF	TGTGCCAGCAGCTCCGGTCGCGGCCCTGGCCTCAATGAGCAGTTCTTC
TRBJ2-2	TRBD1	TRBV6-1	once	CASLKGQANTGELFF	TGTGCCAGCCTAAAGGGACAGGCGAACACCGGGGAGCTGTTTTTT
TRBJ2-7	TRBD2	TRBV6-5	NA	CASSRTSGRQYF	TGTGCCAGCAGTCGGACTAGCGGGAGGCAGTACTTC
TRBJ1-1	TRBD1	TRBV11-2	NA	CASSARLTGGNTEAFF	TGTGCCAGCAGCGCCAGACTGACAGGGGGTAACACTGAAGCTTTCTTT
TRBJ1-1	TRBD1	TRBV7-2	NA	CASSLGAGGAQNTEAFF	TGTGCCAGCAGCTTAGGGGCAGGGGGCGCGCAGAACACTGAAGCTTTCTTT
TRBJ2-5	NA	TRBV19	NA	CASRRGGGETQYF	TGTGCCAGTAGAAGGGGGGGAGGAGAGACCCAGTACTTC
TRBJ2-5	NA	TRBV2	NA	CASSWTVYQETQYF	TGTGCCAGCAGTTGGACAGTGTACCAAGAGACCCAGTACTTC
TRBJ2-1	TRBD2	TRBV5-5	NA	CASSPLGTSGSFEQFF	TGTGCCAGCAGCCCCTTAGGGACTAGCGGGAGTTTTGAGCAGTTCTTC
TRBJ2-1	TRBD2	TRBV4-1	NA	CASSQDVPSGYNEQFF	TGCGCCAGCAGCCAAGATGTGCCTAGCGGCTACAATGAGCAGTTCTTC
TRBJ2-5	TRBD2	TRBV18	NA	CASSPAGISGFQETQYF	TGTGCCAGCTCACCTGCGGGTATTAGCGGGTTTCAAGAGACCCAGTACTTC
TRBJ1-1	NA	TRBV19	once	CASSPRASMNTEAFF	TGTGCCAGTAGTCCCAGGGCTAGCATGAACACTGAAGCTTTCTTT
TRBJ2-1	NA	TRBV29-1	NA	CSATVDTYNEQFF	TGCAGTGCCACAGTGGACACATACAATGAGCAGTTCTTC
TRBJ2-2	TRBD2	TRBV15	once	CATSRPGGGTELFF	TGTGCCACCAGCAGGCCTGGGGGGGGGACGGAGCTGTTTTTT
TRBJ2-5	NA	TRBV5-1	NA	CASGTSRQYQETQYF	TGCGCCAGCGGGACCTCGAGACAGTACCAAGAGACCCAGTACTTC
TRBJ2-7	TRBD2	TRBV13	NA	CASSFSGSSYEQYF	TGTGCCAGCAGCTTTAGCGGGAGCTCCTACGAGCAGTACTTC
TRBJ2-1	NA	TRBV7-3	once	CASSLTPLGDEQFF	TGTGCCAGCAGCTTAACCCCGTTGGGGGATGAGCAGTTCTTC
TRBJ2-1	TRBD1	TRBV10-3	NA	CAISGGTGGLYNEQFF	TGTGCCATCAGTGGGGGGACAGGGGGCCTATACAATGAGCAGTTCTTC
TRBJ2-1	NA	TRBV5-4	NA	CASSLVAGKANEQFF	TGTGCCAGCAGCTTGGTTGCGGGTAAGGCGAATGAGCAGTTCTTC
TRBJ1-1	NA	TRBV19	NA	CASSLTVNTEAFF	TGTGCCAGTAGTCTTACAGTGAACACTGAAGCTTTCTTT
TRBJ2-5	NA	TRBV11-2	once	CASSLLGGIQETQYF	TGTGCCAGCAGCTTATTAGGGGGGATCCAAGAGACCCAGTACTTC
TRBJ1-1	NA	TRBV7-2	NA	CASSLGRNTEAFF	TGTGCCAGCAGCTTAGGACGGAACACTGAAGCTTTCTTT
TRBJ1-1	NA	TRBV6-1	NA	CASRDIGTEAFF	TGTGCCAGCAGGGACATCGGGACTGAAGCTTTCTTT
TRBJ2-1	NA	TRBV9	NA	CASSPRLVRDEQFF	TGTGCCAGCAGCCCACGACTAGTACGGGATGAGCAGTTCTTC
TRBJ2-2	NA	TRBV7-9	NA	CASSFQGQFTGELFF	TGTGCCAGCAGCTTCCAGGGACAATTCACCGGGGAGCTGTTTTTT
TRBJ2-1	TRBD2	TRBV11-3	NA	CASSKSGIGHNEQFF	TGTGCCAGCAGCAAGAGCGGGATAGGTCACAATGAGCAGTTCTTC
TRBJ2-3	TRBD2	TRBV10-3	NA	CAIRAGLSTDTQYF	TGTGCCATCAGAGCGGGGCTTAGCACAGATACGCAGTATTTT
TRBJ2-1	NA	TRBV10-3	NA	CAISSSYNEQFF	TGTGCCATCAGTTCTAGCTACAATGAGCAGTTCTTC
TRBJ2-7	TRBD1	TRBV19	NA	CASSRTGVGVGEQYF	TGTGCCAGTAGTCGCACAGGGGTTGGGGTGGGTGAGCAGTACTTC
TRBJ2-5	NA	TRBV28	NA	CASSLFIQTQYF	TGTGCCAGCAGTTTGTTTATTCAGACCCAGTACTTC
TRBJ2-1	TRBD2	TRBV2	NA	CASRPTSGPHNEQFF	TGTGCCAGCAGGCCAACTAGCGGACCCCACAATGAGCAGTTCTTC
TRBJ1-3	NA	TRBV7-7	NA	CASSLAPGTGNTIYF	TGTGCTAGCAGCTTAGCACCAGGGACTGGAAACACCATATATTTT
TRBJ1-3	NA	TRBV7-6	NA	CASSLSGNTIYF	TGTGCCAGCAGCTTGTCTGGAAACACCATATATTTT
TRBJ2-2	NA	TRBV13	NA	CASSLRTISTGELFF	TGTGCCAGCAGCCTCCGAACTATCTCGACCGGGGAGCTGTTTTTT
TRBJ2-3	NA	TRBV10-3	NA	CAIMGGGTDTQYF	TGTGCCATCATGGGGGGAGGCACAGATACGCAGTATTTT
TRBJ2-3	NA	TRBV7-8	NA	CASSLEQSTDTQYF	TGTGCCAGCAGCTTAGAACAGAGCACAGATACGCAGTATTTT
TRBJ2-5	NA	TRBV4-1	NA	CASGPRNVETQYF	TGCGCCAGCGGACCCCGGAATGTGGAGACCCAGTACTTC
TRBJ2-3	NA	TRBV29-1	NA	CSVGGVHTDTQYF	TGCAGCGTGGGTGGGGTACACACAGATACGCAGTATTTT
TRBJ2-7	TRBD1	TRBV14	NA	CASSPRDRGVYEQYF	TGTGCCAGCAGCCCCCGGGACAGAGGAGTTTACGAGCAGTACTTC
TRBJ2-7	NA	TRBV5-5	NA	CASSLVLGTYEQYF	TGTGCCAGCAGCTTGGTGTTAGGCACCTACGAGCAGTACTTC
TRBJ1-5	NA	TRBV25-1	NA	CASSEGGTPVSNQPQHF	TGTGCCAGCAGTGAAGGCGGGACACCCGTTAGCAATCAGCCCCAGCATTTT
TRBJ1-2	NA	TRBV6-1	NA	CASSEDQRIRRGYTF	TGTGCCAGCAGTGAAGACCAGCGGATAAGACGGGGCTACACCTTC
TRBJ1-1	NA	TRBV11-2	NA	CASSLDRSRGSRTEAFF	TGTGCCAGCAGCTTAGACCGGAGTCGCGGGTCGCGTACTGAAGCTTTCTTT
TRBJ2-2	NA	TRBV2	NA	CASSPKTVANTGELFF	TGTGCCAGCAGCCCAAAGACAGTTGCGAACACCGGGGAGCTGTTTTTT
TRBJ1-1	NA	TRBV12-5	NA	CASGLDTVGTEAFF	TGTGCTAGTGGTTTAGACACCGTGGGCACTGAAGCTTTCTTT